This passage covers 5 T cell receptor beta chains from one sample sequenced in a study of T cell responses to AZD1222 COVID-19 vaccine. TCRdb's copy holds only in-frame clones and misses some; the assay was immunoSEQ multiplex PCR. This repertoire shows about 190,000 clones, approximately 91% found once; its top ten account for over 0.85%. The sequencing here drew on peripheral blood, taken on day 0 of AZD1222 vaccination. The receptors come from an adult in good health.

This chain links TRBV7-2 with TRBJ2-3, with D uncertain. Between the trimmed V and J ends, which lost 0 bases and 1 base, there was a span of 8 bases. The CDR3 runs to 15 residues. CDR1 and CDR2 (germline): SGHTA, FQGNSA. DNA of the CDR3: TGTGCCAGCAGCTTAGCGCTAGAACGCACAGATACGCAGTATTTT. Encoded protein: CASSLALERTDTQYF.

This clone was counted only a few times. The gene calls are TRBV7-2 and TRBJ2-3, with TRBD2 identical over 11 bases. With 6 bases clipped from V and 7 bases from J, the junction kept 12 bases outside the gene matches. This CDR3 contains 16 residues. In germline, CDR1 is SGHTA, CDR2 FQGNSA. CDR3 amino acids: CASRDKVAGGLNTQYF. CDR3 sequence (DNA): TGTGCCAGCAGGGATAAGGTAGCGGGGGGGCTAAATACGCAGTATTTT.

J is TRBJ1-1 and V is TRBV20-1; D is unclear. Germline values: CDR1 DFQATT, CDR2 SNEGSKA (reference sequence). V gave up 3 bases and J gave up 5 bases, with 16 bases separating them. This CDR3 has 14 residues. The CDR3 sequence is CSASATPGETEAFF. CDR3 sequence (DNA): TGCAGTGCTAGTGCTACCCCAGGAGAAACTGAAGCTTTCTTT.

The chain employs TRBV24-1 and TRBJ2-5; D perhaps matches TRBD1 (6 bases). The CDR3 is 14 residues long. CDR1 is KGHDR and CDR2 is SFDVKD in the germline V gene. Trimming shortened V by 3 bases and J by 3 bases, and 10 bases separated the two germline ends. CDR3 protein: CATSDPGHEETQYF. The CDR3 region has the DNA TGTGCCACCAGTGATCCGGGACATGAAGAGACCCAGTACTTC.

The rearrangement joins TRBV7-9 to TRBJ2-5, with TRBD2 matching over 9 bases. Per germline, CDR1 SEHNR and CDR2 FQNEAQ (reference sequence). This CDR3 contains 13 residues. Losses at the gene ends were 8 bases for V and 11 bases for J; bases not matched to a gene: 12. Here the CDR3 DNA reads TGTGCCAGCGCTAGCGGGGTCCAAGAGGGGCAGTACTTC. Translating it yields CASASGVQEGQYF.